This T cell receptor (beta chain) was sequenced for a study of blood T cell repertoires in COVID-19. Study details: Collection of acute and convalescent COVID-19 samples took place in the United States, Italy and Spain. PBMCs, B-cell-depleted T cells, or T cells provided the cDNA or gDNA that made up the material.

Original processing notes: Estimation of nucleated cell counts relied on the amplification of reference gene primers. Here immunoSEQ multiplex PCR was the method, and the copy in TCRdb shows in-frame clones only, minus some. V and J calls and clone size are those listed in that table; D and trimming were worked out from the DNA. The profile shows around 53,000 clones, 60% to 85% of them singletons. The CDR3 has 14 amino acids. V shed 0 bases and J shed 6 bases, with 11 bases lying between them. Germline V gene lookup returns CDR1 SGDLS and CDR2 YYNGEE. The rearrangement joins TRBV9 to TRBJ2-3, with D possibly TRBD2 on 6 matching bases. What was sequenced was peripheral blood. This clonotype was sampled from a man aged 45-60 years with active or convalescent COVID-19. The CDR3 nucleotides are TGTGCCAGCAGCGTAGGAGAGGGGAGGGATACGCAGTATTTT. It translates to CASSVGEGRDTQYF.